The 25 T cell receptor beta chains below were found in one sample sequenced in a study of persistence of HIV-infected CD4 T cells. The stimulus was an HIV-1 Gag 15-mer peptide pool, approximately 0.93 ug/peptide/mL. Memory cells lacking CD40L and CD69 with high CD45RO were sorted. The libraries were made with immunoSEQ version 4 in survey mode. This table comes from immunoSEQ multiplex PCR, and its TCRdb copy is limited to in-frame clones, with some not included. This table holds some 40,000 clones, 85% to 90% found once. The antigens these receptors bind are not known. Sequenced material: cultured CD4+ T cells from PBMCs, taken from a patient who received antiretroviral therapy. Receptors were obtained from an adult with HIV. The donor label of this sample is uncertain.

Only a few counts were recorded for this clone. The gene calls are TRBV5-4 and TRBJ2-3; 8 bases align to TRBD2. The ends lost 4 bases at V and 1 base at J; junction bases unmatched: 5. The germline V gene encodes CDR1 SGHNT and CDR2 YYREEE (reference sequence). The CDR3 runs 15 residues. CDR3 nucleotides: TGTGCCAGCAGCCCGGGGACTAGGGGCACAGATACGCAGTATTTT. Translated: CASSPGTRGTDTQYF.

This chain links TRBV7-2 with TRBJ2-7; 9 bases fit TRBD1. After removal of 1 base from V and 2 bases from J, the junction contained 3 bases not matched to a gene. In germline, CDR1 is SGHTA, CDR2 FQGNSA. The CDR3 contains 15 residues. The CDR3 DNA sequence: TGTGCCAGCAGCTTAGGGGGACAGGGACCCTACGAGCAGTACTTC. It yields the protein CASSLGGQGPYEQYF.

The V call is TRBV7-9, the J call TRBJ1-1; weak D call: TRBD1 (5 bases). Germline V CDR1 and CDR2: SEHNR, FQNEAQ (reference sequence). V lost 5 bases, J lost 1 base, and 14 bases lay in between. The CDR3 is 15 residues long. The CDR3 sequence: CASSRRDGGNTEAFF. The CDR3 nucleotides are TGTGCCAGCAGCCGACGGGACGGAGGGAACACTGAAGCTTTCTTT.

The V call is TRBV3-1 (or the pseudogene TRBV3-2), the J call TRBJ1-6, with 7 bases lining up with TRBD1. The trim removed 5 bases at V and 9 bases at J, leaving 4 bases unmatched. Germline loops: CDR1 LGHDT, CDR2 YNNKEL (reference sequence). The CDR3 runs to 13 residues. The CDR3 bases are TGTGCCAGCAGCTCCAGGACAGGTTCACCCCTCCACTTT. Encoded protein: CASSSRTGSPLHF.

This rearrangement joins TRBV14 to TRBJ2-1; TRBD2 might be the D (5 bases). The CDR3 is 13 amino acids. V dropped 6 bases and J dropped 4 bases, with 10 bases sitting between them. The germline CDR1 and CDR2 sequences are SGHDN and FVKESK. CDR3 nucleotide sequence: TGTGCCAGCAGACGGGGAATATACAATGAGCAGTTCTTC. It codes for CASRRGIYNEQFF.

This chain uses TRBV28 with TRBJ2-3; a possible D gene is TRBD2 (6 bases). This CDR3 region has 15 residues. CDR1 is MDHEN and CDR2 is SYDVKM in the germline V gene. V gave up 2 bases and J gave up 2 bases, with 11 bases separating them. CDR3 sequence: CASSLRDSYTDTQYF. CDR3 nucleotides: TGTGCCAGCAGTTTAAGGGACTCCTACACAGATACGCAGTATTTT.

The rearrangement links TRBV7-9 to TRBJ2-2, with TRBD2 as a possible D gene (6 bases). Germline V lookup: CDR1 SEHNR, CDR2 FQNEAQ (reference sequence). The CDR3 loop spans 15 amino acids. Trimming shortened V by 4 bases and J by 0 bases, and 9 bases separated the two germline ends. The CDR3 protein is CASSSSATNTGELFF. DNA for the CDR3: TGTGCCAGCAGCTCTAGCGCGACGAACACCGGGGAGCTGTTTTTT.

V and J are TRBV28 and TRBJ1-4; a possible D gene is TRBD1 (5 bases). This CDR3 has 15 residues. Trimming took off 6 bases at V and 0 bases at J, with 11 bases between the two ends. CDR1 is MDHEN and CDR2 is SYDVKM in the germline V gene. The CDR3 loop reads CASRGGSATNEKLFF. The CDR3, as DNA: TGTGCCAGCAGGGGGGGGTCTGCAACTAATGAAAAACTGTTTTTT.

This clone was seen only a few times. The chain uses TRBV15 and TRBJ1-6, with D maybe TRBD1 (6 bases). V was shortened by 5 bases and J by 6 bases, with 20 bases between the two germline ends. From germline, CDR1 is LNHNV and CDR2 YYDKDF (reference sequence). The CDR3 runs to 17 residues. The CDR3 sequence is CATSGTDSLLVNSPLHF. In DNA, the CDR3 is TGTGCCACCAGCGGGACGGACAGCCTCCTTGTTAATTCACCCCTCCACTTT.

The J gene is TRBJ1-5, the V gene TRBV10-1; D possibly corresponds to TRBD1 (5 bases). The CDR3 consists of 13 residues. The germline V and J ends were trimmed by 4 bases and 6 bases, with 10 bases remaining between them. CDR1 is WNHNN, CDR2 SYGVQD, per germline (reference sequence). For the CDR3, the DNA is TGCGCCAGCAGTGCCAGGGTTGGTCAGCCCCAGCATTTT. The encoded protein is CASSARVGQPQHF.

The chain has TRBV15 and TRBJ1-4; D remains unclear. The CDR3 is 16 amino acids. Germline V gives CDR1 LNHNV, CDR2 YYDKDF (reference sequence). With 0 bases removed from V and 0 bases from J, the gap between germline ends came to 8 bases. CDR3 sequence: CATSRDPRATNEKLFF. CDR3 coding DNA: TGTGCCACCAGCAGAGATCCCAGAGCAACTAATGAAAAACTGTTTTTT.

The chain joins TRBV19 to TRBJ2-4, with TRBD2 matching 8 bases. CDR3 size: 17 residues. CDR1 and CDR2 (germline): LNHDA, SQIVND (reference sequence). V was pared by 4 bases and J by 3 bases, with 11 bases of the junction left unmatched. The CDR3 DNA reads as TGTGCCAGTAGTACCCCTTTTGCGGGGGGCCGCAAAAACATTCAGTACTTC. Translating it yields CASSTPFAGGRKNIQYF.

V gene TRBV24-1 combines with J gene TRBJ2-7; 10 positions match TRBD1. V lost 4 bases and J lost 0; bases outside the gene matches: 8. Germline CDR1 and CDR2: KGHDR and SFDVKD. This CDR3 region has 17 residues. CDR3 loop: CATSEQMWDRGSYEQYF. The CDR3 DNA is TGTGCCACCAGTGAACAAATGTGGGACAGGGGCTCCTACGAGCAGTACTTC.

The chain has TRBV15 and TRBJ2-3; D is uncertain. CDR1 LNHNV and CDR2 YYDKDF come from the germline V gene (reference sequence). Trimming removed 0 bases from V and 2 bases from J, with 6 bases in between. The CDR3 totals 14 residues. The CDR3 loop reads CATSREKNTDTQYF. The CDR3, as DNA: TGTGCCACCAGCAGAGAAAAGAACACAGATACGCAGTATTTT.

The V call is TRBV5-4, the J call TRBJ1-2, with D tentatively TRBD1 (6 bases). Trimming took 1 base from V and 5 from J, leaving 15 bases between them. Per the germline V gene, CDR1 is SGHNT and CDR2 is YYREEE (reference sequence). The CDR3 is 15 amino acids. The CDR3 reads CASSLYTGNPYGYTF. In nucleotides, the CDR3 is TGTGCCAGCAGCTTGTATACAGGGAACCCTTATGGCTACACCTTC.

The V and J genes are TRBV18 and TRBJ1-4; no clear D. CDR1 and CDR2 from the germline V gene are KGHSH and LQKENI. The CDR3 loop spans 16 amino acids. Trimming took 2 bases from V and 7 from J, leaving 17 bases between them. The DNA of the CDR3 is TGTGCCAGCTCACCAATGACATGGGGATCAGGTGAAAAACTGTTTTTT. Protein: CASSPMTWGSGEKLFF.

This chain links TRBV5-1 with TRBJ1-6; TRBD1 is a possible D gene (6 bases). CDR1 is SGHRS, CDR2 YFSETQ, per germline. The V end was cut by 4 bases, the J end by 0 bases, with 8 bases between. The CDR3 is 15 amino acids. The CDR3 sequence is CASSQQGSYNSPLHF. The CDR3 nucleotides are TGCGCCAGCAGCCAACAGGGCTCCTATAATTCACCCCTCCACTTT.

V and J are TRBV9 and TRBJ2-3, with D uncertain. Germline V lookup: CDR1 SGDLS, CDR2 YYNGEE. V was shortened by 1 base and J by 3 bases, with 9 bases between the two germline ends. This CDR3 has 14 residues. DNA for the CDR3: TGTGCCAGCAGCGTAAATGAGGCAACAGATACGCAGTATTTT. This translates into CASSVNEATDTQYF.

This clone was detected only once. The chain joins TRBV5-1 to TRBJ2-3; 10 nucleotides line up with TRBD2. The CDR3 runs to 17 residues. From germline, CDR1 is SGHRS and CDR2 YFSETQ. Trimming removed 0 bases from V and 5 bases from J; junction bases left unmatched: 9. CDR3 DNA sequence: TGCGCCAGCAGCTTGGGGGCACTAGCGGGGACGAGAGATACGCAGTATTTT. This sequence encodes CASSLGALAGTRDTQYF.

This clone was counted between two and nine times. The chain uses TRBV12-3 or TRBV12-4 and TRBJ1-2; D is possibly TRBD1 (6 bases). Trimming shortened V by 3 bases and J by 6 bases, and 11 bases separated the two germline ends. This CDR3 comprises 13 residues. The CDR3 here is CASSFDRSDGYTF. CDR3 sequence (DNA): TGTGCCAGCAGTTTCGACAGGAGCGATGGCTACACCTTC.

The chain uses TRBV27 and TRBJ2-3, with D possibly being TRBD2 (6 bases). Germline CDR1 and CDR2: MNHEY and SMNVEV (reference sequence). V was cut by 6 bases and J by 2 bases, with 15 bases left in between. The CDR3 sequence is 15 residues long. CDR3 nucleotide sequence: TGTGCCAGCAGGACGGGACTCCCAACCACAGATACGCAGTATTTT. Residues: CASRTGLPTTDTQYF.

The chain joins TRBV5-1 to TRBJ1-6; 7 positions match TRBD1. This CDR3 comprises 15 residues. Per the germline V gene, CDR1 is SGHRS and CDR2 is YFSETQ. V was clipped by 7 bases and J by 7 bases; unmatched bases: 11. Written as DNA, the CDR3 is TGCGCCAGCCAAAATCGACAGGGAGACAATTCACCCCTCCACTTT. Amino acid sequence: CASQNRQGDNSPLHF.

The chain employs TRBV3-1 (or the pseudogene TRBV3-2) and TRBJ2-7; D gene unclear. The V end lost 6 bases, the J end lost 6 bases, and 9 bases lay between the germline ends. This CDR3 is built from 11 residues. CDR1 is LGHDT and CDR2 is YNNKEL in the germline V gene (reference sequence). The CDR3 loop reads CASSHSLEQYF. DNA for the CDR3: TGTGCCAGCAGTCACTCCCTCGAGCAGTACTTC.

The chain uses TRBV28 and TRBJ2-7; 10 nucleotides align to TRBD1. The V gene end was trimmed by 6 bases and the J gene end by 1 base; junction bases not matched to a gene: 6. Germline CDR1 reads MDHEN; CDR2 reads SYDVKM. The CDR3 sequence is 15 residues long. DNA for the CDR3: TGTGCCAGCAGGTTTCCGGGACAGGGGTCCTACGAGCAGTACTTC. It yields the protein CASRFPGQGSYEQYF.

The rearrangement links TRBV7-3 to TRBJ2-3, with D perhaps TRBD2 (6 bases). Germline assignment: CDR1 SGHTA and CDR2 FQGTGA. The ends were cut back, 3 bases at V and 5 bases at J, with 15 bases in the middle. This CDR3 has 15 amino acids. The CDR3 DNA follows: TGTGCCAGCAGCTTTGCTGCGGGGCAGCTAGATACGCAGTATTTT. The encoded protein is CASSFAAGQLDTQYF.